This TCR beta chain originates from a study of shared clonotypes between healthy human individuals. Study-level information: Participating donors consisted of a couple of women and a few men aged 18 to 49. Study-wide findings and caveats: A reduction in generation probabilities was seen for non-shared clonotypes relative to those shared by all four donors.

Profiling relied on immunoSEQ multiplex PCR, and the TCRdb table lists in-frame clones only, not all of them. The sample carries roughly 2.5 million clones, 85% to 95% recorded once. In regard to this clone: The antigen is undetermined.

Trimming removed 5 bases from V and 4 bases from J; junction bases left unmatched: 5. Germline CDR1 is MDHEN and CDR2 is SYDVKM. The CDR3 runs to 15 residues. This chain joins TRBV28 and TRBJ2-7, with TRBD2 matching over 13 bases. The clonotype originates from a man aged 18 to 29 in good health. The sequencing input was naive CD4+ T cells sorted from blood. Subset reported: CD45RA+ positively selected. CDR3 protein: CASSRLAGGTYEQYF. Written as DNA, the CDR3 is TGTGCCAGCAGTAGACTAGCGGGGGGAACTTACGAGCAGTACTTC.